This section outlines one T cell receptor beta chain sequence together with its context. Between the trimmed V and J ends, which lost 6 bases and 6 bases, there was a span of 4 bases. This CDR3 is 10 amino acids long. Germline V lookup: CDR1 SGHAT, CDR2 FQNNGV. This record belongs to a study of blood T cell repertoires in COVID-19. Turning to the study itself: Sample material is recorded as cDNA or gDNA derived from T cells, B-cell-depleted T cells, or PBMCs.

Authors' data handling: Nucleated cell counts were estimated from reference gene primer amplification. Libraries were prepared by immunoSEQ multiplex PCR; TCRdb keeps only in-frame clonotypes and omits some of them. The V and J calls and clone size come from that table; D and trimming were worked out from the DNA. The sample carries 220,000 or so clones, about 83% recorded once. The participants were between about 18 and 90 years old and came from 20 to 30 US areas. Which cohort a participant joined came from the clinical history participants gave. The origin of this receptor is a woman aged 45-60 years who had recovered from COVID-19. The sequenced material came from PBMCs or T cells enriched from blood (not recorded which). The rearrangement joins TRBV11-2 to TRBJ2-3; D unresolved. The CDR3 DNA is TGTGCCAGCAGTCGGGATACGCAGTATTTT. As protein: CASSRDTQYF.